Listed below are T cell receptor beta chains from one sample, sequenced in a study of OX40 agonist ivuxolimab in advanced cancers. Sequencing was performed with immunoSEQ multiplex PCR; in TCRdb, only in-frame clones are kept and a portion is missing. The repertoire has approximately 88,000 clones, about 88% of them found once; the top ten carry more than 0.65%. Specimen: CD4+ or CD8+ T cells sorted from blood, collected in a trial of the OX40 agonist ivuxolimab. These receptor sequences come from an adult with an advanced solid tumor such as melanoma, head and neck, liver or kidney cancer. The CDR3 runs from the conserved cysteine through the conserved F or W. The order of the fields is clone size, J gene, V gene, D gene, CDR3 DNA, CDR3 protein. D genes are given only for firm matches. A clone size is listed for some rows: how often the clone was seen (once, few, many), or a class if it is expanded.

-,TRBJ1-1,TRBV10-3,-,TGTGCCATCACCCCGCAACCGGAGAACACTGAAGCTTTCTTT,CAITPQPENTEAFF
-,TRBJ1-3,TRBV7-9,-,TGTGCCAGCAGCTTGTATAGTTCTAGCTCTGGAAACACCATATATTTT,CASSLYSSSSGNTIYF
-,TRBJ2-1,TRBV6-1,TRBD2,TGTGCCAGCAGTGAAATACGGACTAGGGGGCAGTTCTTC,CASSEIRTRGQFF
-,TRBJ1-5,TRBV30,-,TGTGCCTGGGCTTCAGGGAGAGGACAGCCCCAGCATTTT,CAWASGRGQPQHF
-,TRBJ2-7,TRBV18,-,TGTGCCAGCTCAGCGACGACCCGGGGAATCTCCTACGAGCAGTACTTC,CASSATTRGISYEQYF
-,TRBJ2-7,TRBV5-4,TRBD2,TGTGCCAGCAGCCGAGCGGGAGGGCCTCTCTACGAGCAGTACTTC,CASSRAGGPLYEQYF
-,TRBJ2-1,TRBV11-2,-,TGTGCCAGCAGCTTAGAGGGGGACTTACACAGTGAGCAGTTCTTC,CASSLEGDLHSEQFF
-,TRBJ2-5,TRBV5-1,TRBD2,TGCGCCAGCAGCGGGATAGCGGGACGGGGGGAGACCCAGTACTTC,CASSGIAGRGETQYF
-,TRBJ1-6,TRBV15,-,TGTGCCACCAGCAGAGGCGGGGCTTCCTATAATTCACCCCTCCACTTT,CATSRGGASYNSPLHF
once,TRBJ1-4,TRBV30,-,TGTGCCTATTCCGGGTCAACTAATGAAAAACTGTTTTTT,CAYSGSTNEKLFF
-,TRBJ2-7,TRBV7-2,TRBD2,TGTGCCAGCAGCCAGCCAGCGGGGGAGCAGTACTTC,CASSQPAGEQYF
-,TRBJ2-4,TRBV18,-,TGTGCCAGCTCACTAACCAGAGACGCTGCCAAAAACATTCAGTACTTC,CASSLTRDAAKNIQYF